Ten or more counts support the clone carrying this T cell receptor (beta chain). As yet, its antigen is unknown. The sample originates from a study of CD8 T cells in ankylosing spondylitis. Making use of molecular barcodes, quantitative 5'-RACE generated TCR beta libraries. Each CDR3 protein gets one entry after TCRdb re-called the 5' RACE reads with MiXCR. This sample yields thousands of distinct CDR3 sequences, of which around 2.3% are seen a single time; approximately 51% belongs to the top ten. Study-wide results and caveats: Disease-linked clones were reportedly significantly enriched in matched ankylosing spondylitis synovial fluid. Among TCR beta sequences, a motif of eight highly homologous variants appeared characteristic of ankylosing spondylitis blood. There were earlier reports of some motif variants in reactive arthritis synovial fluid and blood.

The clonotype was recovered from a male donor with ankylosing spondylitis or in good health (not recorded which). The specimen sequenced was blood, either unsorted or a sorted T cell fraction (not recorded which).

The CDR3 is CASSVQGKTPGAYEQYF. Written as DNA, the CDR3 is TGTGCCAGCAGCGTCCAGGGAAAAACCCCCGGCGCCTACGAGCAGTACTTC. V and J are TRBV9 and TRBJ2-7; D may be TRBD1 (5 bases). The CDR3 contains 17 residues. Germline V gene sequence: CDR1 SGDLS, CDR2 YYNGEE. Trimming shortened V by 2 bases and J by 2 bases, and 20 bases separated the two germline ends. The full variable domain, its missing parts supplied by reference TRBV9 and TRBJ2-7, is DSGVTQTPKHLITATGQRVTLRCSPRSGDLSVYWYQQSLDQGLQFLIQYYNGEERAKGNILERFSAQQFPDLHSELNLSSLELGDSALYFCASSVQGKTPGAYEQYFGPGTRLTVT.